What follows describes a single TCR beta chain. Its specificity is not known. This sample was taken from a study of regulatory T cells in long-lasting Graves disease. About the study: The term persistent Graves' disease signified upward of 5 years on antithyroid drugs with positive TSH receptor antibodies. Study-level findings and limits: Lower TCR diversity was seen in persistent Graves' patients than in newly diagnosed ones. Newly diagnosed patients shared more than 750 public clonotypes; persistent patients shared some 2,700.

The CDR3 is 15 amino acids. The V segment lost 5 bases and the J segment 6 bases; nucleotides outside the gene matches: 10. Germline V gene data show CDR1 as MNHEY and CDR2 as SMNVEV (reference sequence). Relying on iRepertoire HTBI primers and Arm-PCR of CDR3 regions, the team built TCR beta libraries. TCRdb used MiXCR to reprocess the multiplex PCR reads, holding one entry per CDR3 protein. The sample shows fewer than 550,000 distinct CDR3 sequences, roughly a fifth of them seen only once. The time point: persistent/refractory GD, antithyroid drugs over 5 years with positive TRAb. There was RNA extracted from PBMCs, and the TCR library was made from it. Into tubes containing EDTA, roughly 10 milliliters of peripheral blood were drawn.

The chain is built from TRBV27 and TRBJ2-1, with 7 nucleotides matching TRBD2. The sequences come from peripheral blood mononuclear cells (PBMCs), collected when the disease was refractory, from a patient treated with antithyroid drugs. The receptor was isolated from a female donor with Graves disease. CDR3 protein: CASSDTGTTTNEQFF. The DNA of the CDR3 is TGTGCCAGCAGTGATACCGGGACTACCACCAATGAGCAGTTCTTC.